The source of this T cell receptor (beta chain) is a study of regulatory T cells in long-lasting Graves disease. For the study at large: Persistent Graves' disease required over 5 years of antithyroid drugs and positive TSH receptor antibodies. Study-level findings and limits: TRBV28, TRBJ1-2 and TRBJ2-5 were favored in persistent disease. Persistent Graves' patients possessed reduced TCR diversity relative to recently diagnosed ones. Persistent patients shared thousands of public clonotypes among themselves. Newly diagnosed patients shared fewer, at around 970.

This clonotype has a count of ten or more. Its cognate antigen is unknown. Time point reported: persistent/refractory GD, antithyroid drugs over 5 years with positive TRAb. The TCR library used RNA extracted from PBMCs. Arm-PCR of CDR3 regions and iRepertoire HTBI primers were the basis on which TCR beta libraries were built. From the multiplex PCR reads, TCRdb called clonotypes with MiXCR, one entry per CDR3 protein. Of almost 350,000 distinct CDR3 sequences detected, around 20% appear once; the ten largest clones hold roughly 27%. With 10 bases clipped from V and 4 bases from J, the junction kept 13 bases outside the gene matches. Germline V gene sequence: CDR1 ENHRY, CDR2 SYGVKD. This CDR3 region has 15 residues.

The material sequenced was peripheral blood mononuclear cells (PBMCs), taken when the disease was refractory, from a patient treated with antithyroid drugs. The receptor was isolated from a female donor with Graves disease. The chain combines TRBV10-3 with TRBJ1-5, with TRBD1 matching 7 bases. CDR3 loop: CATTFGQGENQPQHF. For the CDR3, the DNA is TGTGCCACCACCTTCGGGCAGGGGGAAAATCAGCCCCAGCATTTT.